Below are 5 T cell receptor beta chains sequenced from a single sample in a study of cytomegalovirus exposure and HLA in healthy donors. The data were produced by immunoSEQ multiplex PCR, yet TCRdb's version contains in-frame clones alone and is incomplete. This sample has 100,000 to 150,000 clones, with 90% to 96% found just once. Sequencing was carried out using PBMCs. Receptor source: a man aged 18 to 30 in good health and CMV-seronegative.

In the case of this clone: Other DNA sequences within the sample encode an identical CDR3. The V call is TRBV7-9, the J call TRBJ1-2; TRBD1 is a possible D gene (5 bases). Per germline, CDR1 SEHNR and CDR2 FQNEAQ (reference sequence). The CDR3 contains 12 residues. V lost 0 bases to trimming and J lost 7 bases, with 6 bases between them. The CDR3 sequence: CASSLAGGGYTF. The DNA for the CDR3 is TGTGCCAGCAGCTTAGCGGGGGGTGGCTACACCTTC.

The chain is built from TRBV9 and TRBJ2-3, with D possibly matching TRBD2 (6 bases). The CDR3 length is 15 residues. V was clipped by 4 bases and J by 4 bases, with 16 bases between them. The germline V gene has CDR1 SGDLS and CDR2 YYNGEE. The CDR3 DNA reads TGTGCCAGCAGCCTTCGGCCCGGGACTCCAGATACGCAGTATTTT. This encodes CASSLRPGTPDTQYF. Filled out from reference TRBV9 and TRBJ2-3, the complete variable domain reads DSGVTQTPKHLITATGQRVTLRCSPRSGDLSVYWYQQSLDQGLQFLIQYYNGEERAKGNILERFSAQQFPDLHSELNLSSLELGDSALYFCASSLRPGTPDTQYFGPGTRLTVL.

This clone was counted once. CDR3 sequence (DNA): TGTGCCAGCAGCAAAGGGGGACAGGGAAACACCGGGGAGCTGTTTTTT. Translating gives CASSKGGQGNTGELFF. The chain is built from TRBV21-1 and TRBJ2-2; the DNA was not compared with TRBD1, the D call given in the table. TRBV21-1 is termed a pseudogene. The CDR3 is 16 residues long.

This clone was counted once. The chain carries TRBV7-3 and TRBJ2-1; possibly TRBD2 for D (5 bases). The CDR3 covers 14 residues. The V end lost 2 bases, the J end lost 0 bases, and 5 bases lay between the germline ends. Looked up from germline, CDR1 is SGHTA and CDR2 is FQGTGA. Here the CDR3 DNA reads TGTGCCAGCAGCTTAGGGAGCTCCTACAATGAGCAGTTCTTC. Its translation: CASSLGSSYNEQFF.

This chain uses TRBV4-3 with TRBJ2-7, with D hard to call. V lost 4 bases to trimming and J lost 6 bases, with 19 bases between them. The CDR3 extends over 15 amino acids. Germline assignment: CDR1 LGHNA and CDR2 YSLEER. CDR3 protein: CASSPSLLYSGEQYF. DNA of the CDR3: TGCGCCAGCAGCCCATCCTTATTGTACAGTGGCGAGCAGTACTTC.